This TCR beta chain was captured in a study of blood T cells in healthy people across ages. Germline V gene sequence: CDR1 GTSNPN, CDR2 SVGIG (reference sequence). V was cut by 3 bases and J by 0 bases, with 9 bases left in between. This CDR3 region has 13 residues. Together with a sample-barcoded 5' primer, a J-beta primer mix was included in a second PCR lasting about 7 to 12 cycles. TCRdb reprocessed the 5' RACE reads with MiXCR, giving one entry per CDR3 protein. Of 920,000 or so distinct CDR3 sequences listed, under 45% are singletons. This chain joins TRBV30 and TRBJ2-7; D not certain. Source material: blood. The clonotype comes from a woman aged 60 to 75 in good health. The CDR3 loop is CAWSRVGSYEQYF. Here the CDR3 DNA reads TGTGCCTGGAGCCGGGTGGGCTCCTACGAGCAGTACTTC.